These T cell receptor beta chains were read from a single sample in a study of blood T cell repertoires in COVID-19. Method: immunoSEQ multiplex PCR; TCRdb's copy keeps in-frame clones and lacks some. Among about 210,000 clones listed, roughly four fifths were seen once. Sequencing input: peripheral blood. These receptors all stem from a woman between 35 and 50 years old with acute or convalescent COVID-19. CDR3s include the opening cysteine and the closing phenylalanine or tryptophan. D genes are given only for firm matches. Expanded clones get a size class; other rows say once, few or many, or leave the size out.

V gene,J gene,clone size,D gene,CDR3 length,CDR3 DNA,CDR3 protein
TRBV7-9,TRBJ2-7,.,.,16,TGTGCCAGCAGCTTAGGTGGGGCCCGATTGGCCTACGAGCAGTACTTC,CASSLGGARLAYEQYF
TRBV6-5,TRBJ1-2,.,.,12,TGTGCCAGCAGCTTCCTCGAGTATGGCTACACCTTC,CASSFLEYGYTF
TRBV5-1,TRBJ2-2,.,TRBD2,16,TGCGCCAGCAGCCTGGCTAGCGGGGGAAAAACCGGGGAGCTGTTTTTT,CASSLASGGKTGELFF
TRBV3-1/TRBV3-2,TRBJ2-1,.,TRBD2,15,TGTGCCAGCAGCCAAATGACTAGCGGGAGCAATGAGCAGTTCTTC,CASSQMTSGSNEQFF
TRBV7-8,TRBJ2-1,.,.,15,TGTGCCAGCAGCCTAAGGGACACTAGCTACAATGAGCAGTTCTTC,CASSLRDTSYNEQFF
TRBV12-5,TRBJ2-1,.,.,16,TGTGCTAGTGGTTTGGTCGTACCGAGCTCCTACAATGAGCAGTTCTTC,CASGLVVPSSYNEQFF
TRBV5-1,TRBJ2-7,.,TRBD1,15,TGCGCCAGCAGCTTGGACGGGACAGGAATCTACGAGCAGTACTTC,CASSLDGTGIYEQYF
TRBV19,TRBJ2-1,.,TRBD1,13,TGTGCCAGTAGTACAAACCAAGGGGGCGGGCAGTTCTTC,CASSTNQGGGQFF
TRBV7-2,TRBJ2-7,once,TRBD1,14,TGTGCCAGCAGCCCGGACAGGGCATTAAACGAGCAGTACTTC,CASSPDRALNEQYF
TRBV28,TRBJ1-1,.,TRBD1,14,TGTGCCAGCAGGAACGGACAGGGGATTACTGAAGCTTTCTTT,CASRNGQGITEAFF
TRBV5-1,TRBJ2-1,.,TRBD2,15,TGCGCCAGCAGCTTGCTGTTAGCGGGGGTTAATGAGCAGTTCTTC,CASSLLLAGVNEQFF
TRBV5-8,TRBJ2-2,.,.,14,TGTGCCAGCAGCCCGGGTATTAACACCGGGGAGCTGTTTTTT,CASSPGINTGELFF
TRBV9,TRBJ1-1,few,.,13,TGTGCCAGCACTCCGTTCCGGGGCACTGAAGCTTTCTTT,CASTPFRGTEAFF
TRBV7-8,TRBJ1-5,.,.,16,TGTGCCAGCAGCGAAAGAGGGCAACCGAGAGGTCAGCCCCAGCATTTT,CASSERGQPRGQPQHF
TRBV20-1,TRBJ2-1,.,.,11,TGCAGGCCCAGATTAACCAATGAGCAGTTCTTC,CRPRLTNEQFF
TRBV12-3/TRBV12-4,TRBJ2-7,.,.,13,TGTGCCAGCAGTTTTGCGGAGACCTACGAGCAGTACTTC,CASSFAETYEQYF
TRBV5-6,TRBJ1-5,.,.,15,TGTGCCAGCAGCTTGTTTGGGCAGTCCAATCAGCCCCAGCATTTT,CASSLFGQSNQPQHF
TRBV27,TRBJ2-5,.,.,16,TGTGCCAGCACCCCCTGGGGGCCGGGGGGTCGAGAGACCCAGTACTTC,CASTPWGPGGRETQYF
TRBV7-2,TRBJ2-1,once,TRBD2,18,TGTGCCAGCAGCTCCCCCGGGACTAGCGGACCCTCCTACAATGAGCAGTTCTTC,CASSSPGTSGPSYNEQFF
TRBV18,TRBJ1-2,.,TRBD1,15,TGTGCCAGCTCACCGGACAGGGGGCTTCGATATGGCTACACCTTC,CASSPDRGLRYGYTF
TRBV5-1,TRBJ1-4,.,TRBD1,13,TGCGCCAGCAGAAGGGACAGGAATGAAAAACTGTTTTTT,CASRRDRNEKLFF
TRBV10-3,TRBJ1-2,.,TRBD1,19,TGTGCCATCAGTGAAAGTCATCCAGGAAGCACAGGGGGCGGCTATGGCTACACCTTC,CAISESHPGSTGGGYGYTF
TRBV19,TRBJ1-1,.,TRBD1,15,TGTGCCAGTAGTCCCTGGGACAGCTGGGGGACTGAAGCTTTCTTT,CASSPWDSWGTEAFF
TRBV7-8,TRBJ2-6,few,.,14,TGTGCCAGCAGCTTGAGTACTGGGGCCAACGTCCTGACTTTC,CASSLSTGANVLTF
TRBV7-9,TRBJ2-3,.,.,12,TGTGCCAGCAGCTTACAAACAGATACGCAGTATTTT,CASSLQTDTQYF
TRBV4-1,TRBJ1-5,.,.,14,TGCGCCAGCAGCCAAGCAGGGGTGGTAGGGCCCCAGCATTTT,CASSQAGVVGPQHF
TRBV7-3,TRBJ2-6,.,.,16,TGTGCCAGCAGCACATTACAGGGTACTGGGGCCAACGTCCTGACTTTC,CASSTLQGTGANVLTF
TRBV12-3/TRBV12-4,TRBJ1-1,.,.,12,TGTGCCAGCAGTGGGGTCTGGAGGGAAGCTTTCTTT,CASSGVWREAFF
TRBV14,TRBJ1-1,.,TRBD1,14,TGTGCCAGCAGCCTCGTTACAGGGGCTACTGAAGCTTTCTTT,CASSLVTGATEAFF
TRBV7-2,TRBJ1-2,.,.,13,TGTGCCAGCAGCTTTAACAGGCCCTATGGCTACACCTTC,CASSFNRPYGYTF
TRBV25-1,TRBJ1-6,once,.,14,TGTGCCAGCGGATGGCAGTCTCGGGATTCACCCCTCCACTTT,CASGWQSRDSPLHF
TRBV5-1,TRBJ1-2,.,.,13,TGCGCCAGCAGCTTCCAGGTTTCCTATGGCTACACCTTC,CASSFQVSYGYTF
TRBV5-5,TRBJ2-6,once,.,17,TGTGCCAGCAGCGGATACAGCCGTCACTCTGGGGCCAACGTCCTGACTTTC,CASSGYSRHSGANVLTF
TRBV10-3,TRBJ1-1,.,TRBD1,13,TGTGCCACGGTACAGGGGGTAGACACTGAAGCTTTCTTT,CATVQGVDTEAFF
TRBV7-3,TRBJ1-5,.,TRBD1,18,TGTGCCAGCAGCTTAACAGTCGCACAGGGGGCGCCGACGCAGCCCCAGCATTTT,CASSLTVAQGAPTQPQHF
TRBV19,TRBJ2-2,few,TRBD1,15,TGTGCCAGCCGGACAGGGCAGCGGGCCACCGGGGAGCTGTTTTTT,CASRTGQRATGELFF
TRBV30,TRBJ2-7,.,.,13,TGTGCCTGGAACGGCTCCCCAGGATACGAGCAGTACTTC,CAWNGSPGYEQYF
TRBV18,TRBJ1-1,few,.,15,TGTGCCAGCTCACCGATAGGACAGATGAACACTGAAGCTTTCTTT,CASSPIGQMNTEAFF
TRBV13,TRBJ2-1,once,.,13,TGTGCCAGCAGCGAGGAGGTCATGGGTGAGCAGTTCTTC,CASSEEVMGEQFF
TRBV19,TRBJ1-2,.,.,16,TGTGCCAGTACCTCCGGTGGGGGCCGAATGAACTATGGCTACACCTTC,CASTSGGGRMNYGYTF
TRBV5-6,TRBJ2-1,.,TRBD2,15,TGTGCCAGCAGCTTGGCTGGACTAGGTTACAATGAGCAGTTCTTC,CASSLAGLGYNEQFF
TRBV30,TRBJ1-1,once,.,14,TGTGCCCCCCGCTTACGGCGGATGAACACTGAAGCTTTCTTT,CAPRLRRMNTEAFF
TRBV15,TRBJ1-2,.,.,16,TGTGCCACCAGCAGAGATGCGGGCAGGCGAATCTATGGCTACACCTTC,CATSRDAGRRIYGYTF
TRBV28,TRBJ1-2,.,.,13,TGTGCCAGCACCCGCGCGGACCTGGCCGGCGGAGGCTTC,CASTRADLAGGGF
TRBV6-6,TRBJ2-1,.,.,13,TGTGCCATCCGGGACACAGACTACAATGAGCAGTTCTTC,CAIRDTDYNEQFF
TRBV5-4,TRBJ2-3,.,.,12,TGTGCCAGCAGCTTTAGCGGTGATACGCAGTATTTT,CASSFSGDTQYF
TRBV28,TRBJ2-7,once,TRBD1,16,TGTGCCAGCAGTTTAATCCTTGGGGGACAGCCCTACGAGCAGTACTTC,CASSLILGGQPYEQYF
TRBV7-3,TRBJ2-3,.,TRBD2,15,TGTGCCAGCAGCCGTACGGGACTAGCGGGGATTACGCAGTATTTT,CASSRTGLAGITQYF